This T cell receptor (beta chain) was found in a study of T cells after yellow fever vaccination (dated by TCRdb to the late 2010s). With respect to the entire study: The SMART-Seq v4 Ultra Low Input RNA kit was used to prepare libraries from fractions with low cell numbers. The cohort comprised two healthy male donors, one aged 18 to 30 and one aged 30 to 40 years. Bulk PBMC replicates and cell subsets were isolated from blood drawn at multiple timepoints before and after both primary and secondary immunization. To follow T-cell clones before and after primary and booster YFV17D yellow fever vaccination, bulk TCR alpha and beta repertoires were sequenced over time.

This specimen's treatment or condition label, per the study, means: live attenuated yellow fever vaccine strain. At each blood-draw timepoint, two biological replicates of bulk PBMCs were obtained. A standard Ficoll-Paque protocol was used to isolate PBMCs from peripheral blood. RNA was extracted with TriZol from bulk PBMCs, CD4 and CD8 fractions, and dextramer-positive and dextramer-negative fractions. This clonotype has at least ten counts. The target of this receptor is not known. Per-nucleotide qualities are absent, and no much larger clonotype sits a single base away. The CDR3 runs 13 residues from the cysteine to the phenylalanine. Only CDR3 DNA remains: 39 bases, in frame from the first base. The junction carries 12 bases between V and J, which are trimmed by 7 bases and 2 bases respectively. CDR1 and CDR2 are drawn from the germline V gene (reference sequence): DFQATT, SNEGSKA. The reads were generated on an Illumina NovaSeq 6000. TCR cDNA was synthesized by 5'RACE template switching, which introduced a universal primer site and unique molecular identifiers. Priming of cDNA synthesis was performed from both the TCR alpha and TCR beta constant segments. Library amplification involved two PCR steps, and the second step added sample barcodes and sequencing adapters. Libraries were sequenced on Illumina HiSeq 2500 (2x100 bp) or NovaSeq (2x150 bp). On the authors' methods: Demultiplexing of reads and collapsing into UMI consensus sequences were performed with MIGEC, and V(D)J alignment was carried out with MiXCR. Vaccine-responding clonotypes were defined with edgeR using replicate PBMC samples, requiring FDR below 0.01 and a log2 fold change above 5 up to day 15. Bulk clonotypes were assigned CD4 or CD8 identity according to which sequenced CD4 or CD8 repertoire held them at higher abundance. TCRdb took the public reads, trimmed them with fastp at Q25, ran MiXCR for clone calling and kept in-frame beta chains. Records with the same CDR3 protein are collapsed into one entry carrying the most frequent genes and DNA. These V and J calls are TCRdb output, not the study's own analysis. The sample table lists some 340,000 distinct CDR3 sequences, over 3.5% of them with a count of one. 20% to 25% of the sample is in the top ten clones.

Overall study results and their limits: A small share of clonotypes occurred in both CD4 and CD8 compartments, likely arising from convergent recombination. Because the study included only two donors, the extent to which the findings can be generalized is limited. Computational filtering was needed because FACS-sorted repertoires could contain abundant contaminating clonotypes from the bulk population. Most clones expanded after primary vaccination were re-detected after the booster (about 95% of CD4 and around 88% of CD8), suggesting broad memory maintenance. The secondary T-cell response was found to be weaker but faster than the primary response, with a peak reached on day 5 rather than on day 15.

The rearrangement joined TRBV20-1 to TRBJ2-1; the D gene identity is not certain. The sample here was PBMCs, taken 5 days after the yellow fever booster vaccination. This TCR was recovered from a man between 18 and 29 years old who received the YFV17D yellow fever vaccine. The nucleotide sequence reads TGCAGTGGGACCCCTCCGCCCTACAATGAGCAGTTCTTC. Translated, it reads CSGTPPPYNEQFF.